These 10 T cell receptor beta chains originate from one sample sequenced in a study of T cell responses to AZD1222 COVID-19 vaccine. Generated by immunoSEQ multiplex PCR, the TCRdb table keeps only in-frame clones and is missing some. This table has a few hundred thousand clones, approximately 93% appearing once. The specimen was peripheral blood, collected on day 0 of AZD1222 vaccination. These receptors came from an adult in good health.

This clone came up once. The chain links TRBV19 to TRBJ1-1; D unresolved. Germline assignment: CDR1 LNHDA and CDR2 SQIVND (reference sequence). V lost 1 base to trimming and J lost 7 bases, with 13 bases between them. The CDR3 is made up of 14 amino acids. CDR3 coding DNA: TGTGCCAGTAGTATAGCGGGCCAAAGCGGTGAAGCTTTCTTT. This codes for CASSIAGQSGEAFF.

This sequence joins TRBV3-1 (or the pseudogene TRBV3-2) and TRBJ2-7; 14 bases are a match to TRBD2. There are 16 residues in the CDR3. In germline, CDR1 is LGHDT, CDR2 YNNKEL (reference sequence). The V segment lost 1 base and the J segment 7 bases; nucleotides outside the gene matches: 6. The CDR3 bases are TGTGCCAGCAGCCAAGCGGGGACTAGCGGGAGTGGAGAGCAGTACTTC. As protein: CASSQAGTSGSGEQYF.

This sequence joins TRBV7-8 and TRBJ1-1, with 9 bases matching TRBD1. The germline V gene has CDR1 SGHVS and CDR2 FQNEAQ. CDR3 length equals 16 residues. V was clipped by 6 bases and J by 1 base; unmatched bases: 9. This CDR3 reads CASSSSRTGANTEAFF. In DNA form, the CDR3 reads TGTGCCAGCAGTTCTAGCCGGACAGGGGCGAACACTGAAGCTTTCTTT. Using reference TRBV7-8 and TRBJ1-1 for the parts outside the CDR3, the full variable domain is GAGVSQSPRYKVAKRGQDVALRCDPISGHVSLFWYQQALGQGPEFLTYFQNEAQLDKSGLPSDRFFAERPEGSVSTLKIQRTQQEDSAVYLCASSSSRTGANTEAFFGQGTRLTVV.

DNA of the CDR3: TGTGCCAGCAGCTTAACCGACTATAATTCACCCCTCCACTTT. Amino acids: CASSLTDYNSPLHF. V and J are TRBV11-1 and TRBJ1-6; no reliable D call. The V gene's germline CDR1 is SGHAT and CDR2 FQDESV (reference sequence). Trimming took 2 bases from V and 3 from J, leaving 5 bases between them. The CDR3 is made up of 14 amino acids.

The chain's CDR3 is CASSSPGQREKLFF. CDR3 bases: TGTGCCAGCAGTTCACCGGGACAACGCGAAAAACTGTTTTTT. V usage is TRBV6-5 and J usage is TRBJ1-4; tentatively, D is TRBD1 (6 bases). Trimming pared 4 bases from V and 8 bases from J, leaving 14 bases between. In germline, CDR1 is MNHEY, CDR2 SVGAGI. This CDR3 region has 14 residues.

The chain joins TRBV28 to TRBJ1-1, with D uncertain. V was cut by 4 bases and J by 8 bases, with 8 bases left in between. This CDR3 is 11 amino acids long. CDR1 is MDHEN, CDR2 SYDVKM, per germline. The CDR3 loop reads CASSSVIEAFF. The CDR3 nucleotides are TGTGCCAGCAGTTCAGTTATAGAAGCTTTCTTT.

Only one count was recorded for this clone. The chain combines TRBV5-5 with TRBJ1-2; no definite D call. The CDR3 totals 13 residues. Trimming removed 0 bases from V and 4 bases from J, with 7 bases in between. The V gene's germline CDR1 is SGHKS and CDR2 YYEKEE (reference sequence). CDR3 loop: CASSLESGYGYTF. The DNA for the CDR3 is TGTGCCAGCAGCTTGGAATCGGGCTATGGCTACACCTTC. Based on the CDR3 plus reference TRBV5-5 and TRBJ1-2, the full variable domain is DAGVTQSPTHLIKTRGQQVTLRCSPISGHKSVSWYQQVLGQGPQFIFQYYEKEERGRGNFPDRFSARQFPNYSSELNVNALLLGDSALYLCASSLESGYGYTFGSGTRLTVV.

J is TRBJ2-3 and V is TRBV5-1, with 8 bases that match TRBD2. V dropped 4 bases and J dropped 1; count of bases not matched to a gene: 5. This CDR3 has 15 amino acids. Germline CDR1 is SGHRS and CDR2 is YFSETQ. The CDR3 DNA reads as TGCGCCAGCAGCCCAACTAGCGGAGGCACAGATACGCAGTATTTT. This gives the protein CASSPTSGGTDTQYF. Based on the CDR3 plus reference TRBV5-1 and TRBJ2-3, the full variable domain is KAGVTQTPRYLIKTRGQQVTLSCSPISGHRSVSWYQQTPGQGLQFLFEYFSETQRNKGNFPGRFSGRQFSNSRSEMNVSTLELGDSALYLCASSPTSGGTDTQYFGPGTRLTVL.

The V gene is TRBV19, the J gene TRBJ1-6; D gene unclear. Germline V CDR1 and CDR2: LNHDA, SQIVND (reference sequence). The CDR3 has 15 residues. V dropped 3 bases and J dropped 10 bases, with 16 bases sitting between them. CDR3: CASSINREFESPLHF. Here the CDR3 DNA reads TGTGCCAGTAGTATCAACCGGGAGTTCGAATCACCCCTCCACTTT.

This rearrangement joins TRBV10-3 to TRBJ2-4; TRBD2 matches 9 bases. The V segment lost 10 bases and the J segment 3 bases; nucleotides outside the gene matches: 7. Germline CDR1 is ENHRY and CDR2 is SYGVKD. CDR3 length equals 14 residues. CDR3: CATRREGDKNIQYF. Here the CDR3 DNA reads TGTGCCACGCGGCGGGAGGGGGACAAAAACATTCAGTACTTC.